This T cell receptor (beta chain) originates from a study of cytomegalovirus exposure and HLA in healthy donors. Overall study findings and caveats: Per a later analysis, roughly 17,000 TCR beta sequences showed association with HLA alleles at 0.05 false discovery rate.

V was pared by 3 bases and J by 10 bases, with 4 bases of the junction left unmatched. CDR1 and CDR2 (germline): SGDLS, YYNGEE. The CDR3 loop spans 13 amino acids. With respect to this clone: Its antigen is not identified.

It was with 60 Vbeta and 13 Jbeta primers that the PCR ran. Clones were read by immunoSEQ multiplex PCR, and TCRdb kept only the in-frame ones, dropping some. The sample has over 50,000 clones; more than 70% are singletons. The source of this sequence is a man in his thirties or forties in good health and CMV-seropositive. The source material was PBMCs. J is TRBJ1-6 and V is TRBV9; 7 nucleotides line up with TRBD1. CDR3: CASSAGGRSPLHF. The CDR3 DNA reads TGTGCCAGCAGCGCAGGGGGTCGATCACCCCTCCACTTT. Filled out from reference TRBV9 and TRBJ1-6, the complete variable domain reads DSGVTQTPKHLITATGQRVTLRCSPRSGDLSVYWYQQSLDQGLQFLIQYYNGEERAKGNILERFSAQQFPDLHSELNLSSLELGDSALYFCASSAGGRSPLHFGNGTRLTVT.